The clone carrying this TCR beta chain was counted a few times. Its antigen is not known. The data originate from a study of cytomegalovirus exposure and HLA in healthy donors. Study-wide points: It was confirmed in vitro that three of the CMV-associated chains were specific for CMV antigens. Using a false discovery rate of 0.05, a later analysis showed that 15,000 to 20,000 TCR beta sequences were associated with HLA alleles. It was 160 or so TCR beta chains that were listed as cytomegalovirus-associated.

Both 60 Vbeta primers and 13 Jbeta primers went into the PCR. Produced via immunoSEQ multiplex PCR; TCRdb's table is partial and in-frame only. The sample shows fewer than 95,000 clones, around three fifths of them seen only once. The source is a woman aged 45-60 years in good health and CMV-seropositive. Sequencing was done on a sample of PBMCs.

CDR3 sequence reads: CASSLRDRLEQYF. The CDR3 DNA is TGTGCCAGCAGCTTAAGGGACAGACTCGAGCAGTACTTC. The chain is built from TRBV11-1 and TRBJ2-7; the match to TRBD1 covers 7 bases. This CDR3 region has 13 residues. The V gene end was trimmed by 2 bases and the J gene end by 6 bases; junction bases not matched to a gene: 4. Germline loops: CDR1 SGHAT, CDR2 FQDESV (reference sequence).